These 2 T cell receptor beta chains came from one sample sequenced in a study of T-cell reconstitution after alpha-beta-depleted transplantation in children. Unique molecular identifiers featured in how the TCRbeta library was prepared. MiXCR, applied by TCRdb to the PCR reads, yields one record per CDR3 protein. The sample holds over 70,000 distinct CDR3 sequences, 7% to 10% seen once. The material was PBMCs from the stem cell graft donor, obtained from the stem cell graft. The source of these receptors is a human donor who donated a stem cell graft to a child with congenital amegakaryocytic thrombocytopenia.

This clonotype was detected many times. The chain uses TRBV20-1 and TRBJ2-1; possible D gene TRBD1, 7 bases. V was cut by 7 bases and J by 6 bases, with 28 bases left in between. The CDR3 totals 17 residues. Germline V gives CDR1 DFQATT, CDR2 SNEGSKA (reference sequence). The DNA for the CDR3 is TGCAGTGTCCGCGGGACAGCATTTCAATTCGGATCCAATGAGCAGTTCTTC. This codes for CSVRGTAFQFGSNEQFF.

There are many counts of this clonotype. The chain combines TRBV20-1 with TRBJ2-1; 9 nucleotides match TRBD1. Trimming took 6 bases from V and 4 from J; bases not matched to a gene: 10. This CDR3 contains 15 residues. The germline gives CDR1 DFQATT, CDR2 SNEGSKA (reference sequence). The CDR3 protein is CSALSRDRDYNEQFF. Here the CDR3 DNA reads TGCAGTGCGCTGTCCCGGGACAGGGATTACAATGAGCAGTTCTTC.